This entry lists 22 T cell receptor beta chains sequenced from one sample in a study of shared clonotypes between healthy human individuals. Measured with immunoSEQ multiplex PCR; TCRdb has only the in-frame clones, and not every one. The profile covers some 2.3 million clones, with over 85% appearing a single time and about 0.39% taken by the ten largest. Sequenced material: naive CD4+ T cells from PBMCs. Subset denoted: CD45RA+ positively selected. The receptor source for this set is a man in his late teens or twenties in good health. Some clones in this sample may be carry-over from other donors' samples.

The chain's CDR3 is CAISDTREQYF. The CDR3 DNA sequence: TGTGCCATCAGTGATACAAGGGAGCAGTACTTC. The V gene is TRBV10-3, the J gene TRBJ2-7; no reliable D call. Germline lookup yields CDR1 ENHRY and CDR2 SYGVKD. Trimming removed 3 bases at V and 7 bases at J, with 7 bases between. The CDR3 has 11 residues.

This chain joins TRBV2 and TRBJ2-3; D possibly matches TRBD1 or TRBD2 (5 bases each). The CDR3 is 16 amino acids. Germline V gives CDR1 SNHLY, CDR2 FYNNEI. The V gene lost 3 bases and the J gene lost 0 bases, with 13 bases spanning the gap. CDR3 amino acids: CASSENGASSTDTQYF. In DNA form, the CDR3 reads TGTGCCAGCAGTGAGAACGGGGCGAGTAGCACAGATACGCAGTATTTT.

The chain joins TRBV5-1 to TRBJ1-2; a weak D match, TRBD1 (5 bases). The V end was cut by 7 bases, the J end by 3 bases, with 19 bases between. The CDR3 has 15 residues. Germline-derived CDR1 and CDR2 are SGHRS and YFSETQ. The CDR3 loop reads CASATRDGGYYGYTF. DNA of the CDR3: TGCGCCAGCGCAACCAGGGACGGTGGATACTATGGCTACACCTTC. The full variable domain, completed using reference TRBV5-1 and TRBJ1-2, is KAGVTQTPRYLIKTRGQQVTLSCSPISGHRSVSWYQQTPGQGLQFLFEYFSETQRNKGNFPGRFSGRQFSNSRSEMNVSTLELGDSALYLCASATRDGGYYGYTFGSGTRLTVV.

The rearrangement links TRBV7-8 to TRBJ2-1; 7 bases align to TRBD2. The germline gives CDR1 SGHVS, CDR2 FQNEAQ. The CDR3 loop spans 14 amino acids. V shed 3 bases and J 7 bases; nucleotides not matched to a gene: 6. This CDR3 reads CASSFAGARNEQFF. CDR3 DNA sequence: TGTGCCAGCAGCTTCGCGGGAGCACGGAATGAGCAGTTCTTC.

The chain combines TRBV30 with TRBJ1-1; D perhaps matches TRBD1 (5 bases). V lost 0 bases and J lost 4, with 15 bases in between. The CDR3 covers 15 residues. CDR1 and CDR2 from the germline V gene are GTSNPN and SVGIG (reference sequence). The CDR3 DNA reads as TGTGCCTGGAGTGTCAAGGGGAGAGAGGGCACTGAAGCTTTCTTT. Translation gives CAWSVKGREGTEAFF.

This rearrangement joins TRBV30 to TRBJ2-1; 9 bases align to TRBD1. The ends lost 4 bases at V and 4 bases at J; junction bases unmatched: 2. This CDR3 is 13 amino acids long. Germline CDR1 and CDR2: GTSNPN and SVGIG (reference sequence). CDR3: CAWKGQGYNEQFF. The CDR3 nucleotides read TGTGCCTGGAAGGGACAGGGTTACAATGAGCAGTTCTTC.

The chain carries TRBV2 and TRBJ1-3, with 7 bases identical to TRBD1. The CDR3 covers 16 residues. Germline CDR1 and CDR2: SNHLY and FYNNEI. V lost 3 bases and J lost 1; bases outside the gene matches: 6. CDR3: CASSDESGGSGNTIYF. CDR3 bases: TGTGCCAGCAGTGACGAATCAGGGGGTTCTGGAAACACCATATATTTT.

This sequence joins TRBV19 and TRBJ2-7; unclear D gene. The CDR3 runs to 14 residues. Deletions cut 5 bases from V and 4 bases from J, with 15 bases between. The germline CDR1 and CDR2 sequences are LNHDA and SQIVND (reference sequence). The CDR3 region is CASSFRRAGYEQYF. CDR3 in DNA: TGTGCCAGTAGTTTTCGGAGAGCTGGTTACGAGCAGTACTTC.

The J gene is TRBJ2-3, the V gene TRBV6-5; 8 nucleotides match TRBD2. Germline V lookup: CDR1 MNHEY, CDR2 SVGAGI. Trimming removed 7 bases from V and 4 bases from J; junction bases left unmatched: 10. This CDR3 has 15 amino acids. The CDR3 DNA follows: TGTGCCAGCATGGGGTCGGGAGGGCCGTCAGATACGCAGTATTTT. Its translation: CASMGSGGPSDTQYF.

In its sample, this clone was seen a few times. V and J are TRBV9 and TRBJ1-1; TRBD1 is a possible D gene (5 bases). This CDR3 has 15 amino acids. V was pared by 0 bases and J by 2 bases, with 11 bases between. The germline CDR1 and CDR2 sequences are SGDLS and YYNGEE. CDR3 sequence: CASSVADRVNTEAFF. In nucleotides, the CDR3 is TGTGCCAGCAGCGTAGCTGACAGAGTCAACACTGAAGCTTTCTTT.

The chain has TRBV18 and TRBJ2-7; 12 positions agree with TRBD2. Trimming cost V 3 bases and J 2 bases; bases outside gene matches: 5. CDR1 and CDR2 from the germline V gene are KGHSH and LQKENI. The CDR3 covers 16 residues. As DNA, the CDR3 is TGTGCCAGCTCACCCGGACTAGCGGGGACTACCTACGAGCAGTACTTC. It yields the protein CASSPGLAGTTYEQYF.

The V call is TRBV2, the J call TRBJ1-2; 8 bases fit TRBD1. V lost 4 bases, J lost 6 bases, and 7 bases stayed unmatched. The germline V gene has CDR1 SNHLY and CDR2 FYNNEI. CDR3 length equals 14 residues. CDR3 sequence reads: CASSAQGAAHGYTF. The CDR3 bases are TGTGCCAGCAGTGCCCAGGGGGCTGCCCATGGCTACACCTTC. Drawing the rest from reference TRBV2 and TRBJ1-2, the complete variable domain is EPEVTQTPSHQVTQMGQEVILRCVPISNHLYFYWYRQILGQKVEFLVSFYNNEISEKSEIFDDQFSVERPDGSNFTLKIRSTKLEDSAMYFCASSAQGAAHGYTFGSGTRLTVV.

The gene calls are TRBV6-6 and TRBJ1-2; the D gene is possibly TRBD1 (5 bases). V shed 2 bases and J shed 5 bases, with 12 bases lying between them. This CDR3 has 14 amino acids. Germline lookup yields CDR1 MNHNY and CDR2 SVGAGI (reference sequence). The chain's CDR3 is CASSYAGEFYGYTF. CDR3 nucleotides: TGTGCCAGCAGTTACGCGGGGGAGTTTTATGGCTACACCTTC.

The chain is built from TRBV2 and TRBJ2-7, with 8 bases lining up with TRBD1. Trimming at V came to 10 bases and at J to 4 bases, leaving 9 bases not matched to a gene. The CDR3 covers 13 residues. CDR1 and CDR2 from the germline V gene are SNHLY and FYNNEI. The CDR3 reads CATTRQGMYEQYF. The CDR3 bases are TGTGCCACCACAAGACAGGGGATGTACGAGCAGTACTTC.

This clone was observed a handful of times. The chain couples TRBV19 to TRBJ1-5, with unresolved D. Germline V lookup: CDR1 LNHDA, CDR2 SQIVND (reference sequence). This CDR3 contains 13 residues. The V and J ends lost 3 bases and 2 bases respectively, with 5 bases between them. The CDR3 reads CASSMWGNQPQHF. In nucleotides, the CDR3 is TGTGCCAGTAGTATGTGGGGCAATCAGCCCCAGCATTTT.

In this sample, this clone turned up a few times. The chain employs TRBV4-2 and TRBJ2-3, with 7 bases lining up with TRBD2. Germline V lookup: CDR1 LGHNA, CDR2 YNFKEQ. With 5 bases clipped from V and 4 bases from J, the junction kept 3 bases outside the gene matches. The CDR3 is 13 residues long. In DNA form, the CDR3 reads TGTGCCAGCAGCGGACTAGTTTCAGATACGCAGTATTTT. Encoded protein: CASSGLVSDTQYF.

The CDR3 protein is CASSPTTGVGGYTF. DNA of the CDR3: TGTGCCAGCAGCCCAACAACAGGGGTAGGTGGCTACACCTTC. The chain recombines TRBV9 with TRBJ1-2; 7 bases agree with TRBD1. V trimming: 4 bases; J trimming: 7 bases; junction bases outside the gene matches: 10. The V gene's germline CDR1 is SGDLS and CDR2 YYNGEE. This CDR3 region has 14 residues. Combining the CDR3 with reference TRBV9 and TRBJ1-2 gives the whole variable domain DSGVTQTPKHLITATGQRVTLRCSPRSGDLSVYWYQQSLDQGLQFLIQYYNGEERAKGNILERFSAQQFPDLHSELNLSSLELGDSALYFCASSPTTGVGGYTFGSGTRLTVV.

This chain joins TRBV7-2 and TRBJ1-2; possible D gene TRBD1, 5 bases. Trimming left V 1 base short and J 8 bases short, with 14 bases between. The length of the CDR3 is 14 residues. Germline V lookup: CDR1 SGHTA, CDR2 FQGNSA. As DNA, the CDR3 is TGTGCCAGCAGCTTAGTTGGCGGCGAGGGGGGCTACACCTTC. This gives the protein CASSLVGGEGGYTF.

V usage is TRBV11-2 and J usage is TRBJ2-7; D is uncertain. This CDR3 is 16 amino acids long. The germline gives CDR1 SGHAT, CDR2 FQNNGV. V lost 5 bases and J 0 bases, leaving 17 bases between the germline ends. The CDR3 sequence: CASSRNLAVSSYEQYF. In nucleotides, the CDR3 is TGTGCCAGCAGCCGAAACTTGGCGGTGAGCTCCTACGAGCAGTACTTC.

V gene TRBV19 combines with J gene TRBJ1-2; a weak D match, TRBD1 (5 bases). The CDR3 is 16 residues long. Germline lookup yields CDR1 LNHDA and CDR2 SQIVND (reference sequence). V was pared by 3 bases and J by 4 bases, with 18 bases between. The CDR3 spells CASSIPLTGLVYGYTF. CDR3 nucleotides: TGTGCCAGTAGTATCCCTCTGACGGGACTTGTCTATGGCTACACCTTC. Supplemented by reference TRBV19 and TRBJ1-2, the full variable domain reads DGGITQSPKYLFRKEGQNVTLSCEQNLNHDAMYWYRQDPGQGLRLIYYSQIVNDFQKGDIAEGYSVSREKKESFPLTVTSAQKNPTAFYLCASSIPLTGLVYGYTFGSGTRLTVV.

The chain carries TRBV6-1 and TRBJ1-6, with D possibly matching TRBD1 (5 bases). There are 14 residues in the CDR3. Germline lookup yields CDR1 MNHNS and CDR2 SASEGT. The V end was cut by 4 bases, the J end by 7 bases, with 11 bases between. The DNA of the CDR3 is TGTGCCAGCAGTGTAGACAGCGCAAATTCACCCCTCCACTTT. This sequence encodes CASSVDSANSPLHF.

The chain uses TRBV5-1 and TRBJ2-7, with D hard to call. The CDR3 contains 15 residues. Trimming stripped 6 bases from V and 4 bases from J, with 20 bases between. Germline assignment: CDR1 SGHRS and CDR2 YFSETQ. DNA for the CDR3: TGCGCCAGCACCCCCTCGGGTGGGCCGATATACGAGCAGTACTTC. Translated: CASTPSGGPIYEQYF.